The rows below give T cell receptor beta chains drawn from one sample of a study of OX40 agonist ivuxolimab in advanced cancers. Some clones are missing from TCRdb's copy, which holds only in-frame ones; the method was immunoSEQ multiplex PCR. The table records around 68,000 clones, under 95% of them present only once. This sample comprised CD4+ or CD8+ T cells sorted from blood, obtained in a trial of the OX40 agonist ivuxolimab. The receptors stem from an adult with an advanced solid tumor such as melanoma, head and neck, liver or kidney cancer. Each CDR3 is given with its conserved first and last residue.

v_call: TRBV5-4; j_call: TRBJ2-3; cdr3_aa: CASSSRRGTSGRTDTQYF
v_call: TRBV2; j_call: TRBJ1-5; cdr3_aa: CASSEGPSGYQPQHF
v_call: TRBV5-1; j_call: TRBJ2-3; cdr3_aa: CASRAQGFTDTQYF
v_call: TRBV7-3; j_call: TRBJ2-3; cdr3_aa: CASSLARVATDTQYF
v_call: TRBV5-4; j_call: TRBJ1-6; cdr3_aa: CASRDSMVGSPLHF
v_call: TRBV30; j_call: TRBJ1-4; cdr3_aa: CAWTRDTNEKLFF
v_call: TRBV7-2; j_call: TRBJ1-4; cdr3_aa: CASSLGRGRGREEKLFF
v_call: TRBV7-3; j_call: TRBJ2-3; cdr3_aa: CASTPGPVRLSDTQYF
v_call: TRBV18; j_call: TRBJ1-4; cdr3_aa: CASSPPVGAVSEKLFF
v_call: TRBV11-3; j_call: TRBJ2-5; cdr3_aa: CASSLGGVGQETQYF
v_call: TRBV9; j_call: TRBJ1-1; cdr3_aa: CASSSGMGQAEAFF
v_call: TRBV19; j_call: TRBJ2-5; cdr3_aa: CASSGQETQYF
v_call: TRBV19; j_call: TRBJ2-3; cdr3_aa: CASSPRTDTQYF
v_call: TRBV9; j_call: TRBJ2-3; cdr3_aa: CASSVIADTQYF
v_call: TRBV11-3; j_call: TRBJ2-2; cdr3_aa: CASTSFRGGRDTGELFF
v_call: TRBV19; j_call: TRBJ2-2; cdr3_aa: CASSLMNANTGELFF
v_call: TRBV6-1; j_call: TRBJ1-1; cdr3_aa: CASSDVNTEAFF
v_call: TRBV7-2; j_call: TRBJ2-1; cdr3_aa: CASSPARPLGNEQFF
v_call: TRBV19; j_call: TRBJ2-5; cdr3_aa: CASSISAQETQYF
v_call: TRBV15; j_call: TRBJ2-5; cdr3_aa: CATSTFALPQETQYF
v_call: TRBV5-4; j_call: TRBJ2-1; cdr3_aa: CASSQGQGAIREQFF
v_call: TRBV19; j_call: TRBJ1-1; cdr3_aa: CASSMRAGEAFF
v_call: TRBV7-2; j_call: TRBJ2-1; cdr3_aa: CASSPQRGYNEQFF
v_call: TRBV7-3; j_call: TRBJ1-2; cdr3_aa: CASSATGQGYYGYTF
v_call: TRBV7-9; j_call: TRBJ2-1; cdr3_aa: CASSGGTSGTIGEQFF
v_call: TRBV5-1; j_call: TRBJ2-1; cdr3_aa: CASSGNSGTSIWFF
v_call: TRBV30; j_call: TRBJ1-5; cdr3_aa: CAWAAGTFGSHSNQPQHF
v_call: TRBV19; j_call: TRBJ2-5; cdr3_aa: CASSGSGETQYF
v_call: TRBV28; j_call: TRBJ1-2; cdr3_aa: CASSGQGRRYGYTF
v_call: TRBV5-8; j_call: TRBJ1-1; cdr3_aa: CASSLWQRATEAFF
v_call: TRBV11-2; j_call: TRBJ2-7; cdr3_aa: CASRITGGIYEQYF
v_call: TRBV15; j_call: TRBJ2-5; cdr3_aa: CATSSEDGQETQYF
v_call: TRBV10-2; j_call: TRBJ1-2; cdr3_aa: CASSRQAYYGYTF
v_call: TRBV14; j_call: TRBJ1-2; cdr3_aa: CASSPIGFGTGTSTGGYTF
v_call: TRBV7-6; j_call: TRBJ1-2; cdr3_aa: CASSGTAGASGYTF
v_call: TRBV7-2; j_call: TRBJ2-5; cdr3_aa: CASSTLAGKETQYF
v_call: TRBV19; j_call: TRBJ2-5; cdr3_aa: CASTSDRQETQYF
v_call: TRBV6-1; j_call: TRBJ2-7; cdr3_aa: CASSEQQGFYEQYF
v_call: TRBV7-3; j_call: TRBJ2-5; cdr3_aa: CASSPSGNQETQYF
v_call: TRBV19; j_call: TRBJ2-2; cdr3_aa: CASSISRDYNTGELFF
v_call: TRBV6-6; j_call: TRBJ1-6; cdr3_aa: CASSLEGPVNSPLHF
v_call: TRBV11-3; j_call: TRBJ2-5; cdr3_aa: CASSLGLAGRFEETQYF
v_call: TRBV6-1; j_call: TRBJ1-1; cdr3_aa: CASSDGWSGTEAFF
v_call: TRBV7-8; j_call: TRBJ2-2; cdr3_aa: CASSPGGNTGELFF
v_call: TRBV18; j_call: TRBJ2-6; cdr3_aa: CASSSWTGSGANVLTF
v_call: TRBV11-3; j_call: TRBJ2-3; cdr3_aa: CASSLGAGGPGDTQYF
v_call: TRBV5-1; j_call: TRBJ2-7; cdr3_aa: CASSLYTYEQYF
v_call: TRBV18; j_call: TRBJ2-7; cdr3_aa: CASSANGDRTPYEQYF
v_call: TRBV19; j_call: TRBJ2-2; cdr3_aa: CASNQNTGELFF
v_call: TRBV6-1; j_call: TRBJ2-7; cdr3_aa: CASSETGGVYEQYF
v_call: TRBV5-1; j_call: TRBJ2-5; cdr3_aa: CASSLPDPQETQYF
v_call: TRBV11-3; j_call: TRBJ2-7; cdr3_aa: CASSLAEGAEQYF
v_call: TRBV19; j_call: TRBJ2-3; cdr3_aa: CASRASGDTQYF